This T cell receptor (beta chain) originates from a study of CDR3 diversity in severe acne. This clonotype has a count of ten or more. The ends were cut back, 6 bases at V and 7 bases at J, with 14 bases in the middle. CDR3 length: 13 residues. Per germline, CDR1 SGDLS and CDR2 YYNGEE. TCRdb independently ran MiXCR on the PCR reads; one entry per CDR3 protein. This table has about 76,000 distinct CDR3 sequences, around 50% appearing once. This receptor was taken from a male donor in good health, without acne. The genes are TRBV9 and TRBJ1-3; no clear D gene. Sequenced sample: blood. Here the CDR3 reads CASTPRKVNTIYF. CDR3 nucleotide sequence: TGTGCCAGCACCCCCCGGAAGGTTAACACCATATATTTT. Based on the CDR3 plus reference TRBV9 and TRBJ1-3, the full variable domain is DSGVTQTPKHLITATGQRVTLRCSPRSGDLSVYWYQQSLDQGLQFLIQYYNGEERAKGNILERFSAQQFPDLHSELNLSSLELGDSALYFCASTPRKVNTIYFGEGSWLTVV.